This entry lists 11 T cell receptor beta chains sequenced from one sample in a study of blood T cell repertoires in COVID-19. Assay used: immunoSEQ multiplex PCR; TCRdb lists only in-frame clones, some missing. The repertoire holds around 330,000 clones, with roughly 90% as singletons. The sequenced sample was PBMCs or T cells enriched from blood (not recorded which). Source of these receptors: a man between 60 and 70 years old who had recovered from COVID-19.

The rearrangement uses TRBV6-6 and TRBJ1-5, with TRBD1 matching over 7 bases. The CDR3 consists of 14 residues. With V trimmed by 7 bases and J by 7 bases, 10 bases remained unmatched. The germline V gene has CDR1 MNHNY and CDR2 SVGAGI (reference sequence). The CDR3 loop is CASKQGTSGQPQHF. CDR3 DNA sequence: TGTGCCAGCAAACAGGGGACGTCAGGACAGCCCCAGCATTTT.

The chain couples TRBV28 to TRBJ1-4; D call uncertain. CDR3 size: 14 residues. Trimming stripped 2 bases from V and 7 bases from J, with 11 bases between. The germline V gene has CDR1 MDHEN and CDR2 SYDVKM. The CDR3 here is CASSLEGVGEKLFF. Here the CDR3 DNA reads TGTGCCAGCAGTTTAGAGGGAGTTGGTGAAAAACTGTTTTTT.

This chain links TRBV7-2 with TRBJ1-1; 7 nucleotides align to TRBD1. This CDR3 contains 15 residues. Germline V gene data show CDR1 as SGHTA and CDR2 as FQGNSA. V gave up 1 base and J gave up 3 bases; unmatched junction bases: 5. The CDR3 is CASSLGAGGHTEAFF. The CDR3 DNA follows: TGTGCCAGCAGCTTAGGGGCAGGGGGACACACTGAAGCTTTCTTT.

This sequence joins TRBV2 and TRBJ1-4; D is possibly TRBD1 (5 bases). The CDR3 spans 13 residues. V was shortened by 6 bases and J by 4 bases, with 9 bases between the two germline ends. Germline-derived CDR1 and CDR2 are SNHLY and FYNNEI. CDR3 in DNA: TGTGCCAGCAGCGACAGATTTAATGAAAAACTGTTTTTT. Translated: CASSDRFNEKLFF.

The chain has TRBV4-3 and TRBJ1-2, with 7 bases identical to TRBD1. The germline V gene has CDR1 LGHNA and CDR2 YSLEER. This CDR3 is built from 14 residues. V trimming: 4 bases; J trimming: 3 bases; junction bases outside the gene matches: 5. CDR3 region: CASSPKDRDYGYTF. The CDR3 DNA is TGCGCCAGCAGCCCTAAAGACAGGGACTATGGCTACACCTTC.

V usage is TRBV11-3 and J usage is TRBJ2-3, with 10 positions matching TRBD2. Trimming took 6 bases from V and 6 from J; bases not matched to a gene: 9. The CDR3 covers 15 residues. Germline V CDR1 and CDR2: SGHNT, YENEEA. The CDR3 is CASRRSGRAGDTQYF. CDR3 bases: TGTGCCAGCAGAAGAAGCGGGAGGGCCGGGGATACGCAGTATTTT.

The genes are TRBV7-9 and TRBJ1-5; the D gene is possibly TRBD1 (5 bases). The V end lost 5 bases, the J end lost 3 bases, and 23 bases lay between the germline ends. CDR3 length: 18 residues. CDR1 SEHNR and CDR2 FQNEAQ come from the germline V gene (reference sequence). In nucleotides, the CDR3 is TGTGCCAGCAGCCAACACTCACGAGACAGCTATCACAATCAGCCCCAGCATTTT. It yields the protein CASSQHSRDSYHNQPQHF.

The rearrangement joins TRBV27 to TRBJ1-6; D may be TRBD1 (5 bases). The CDR3 spans 16 residues. Germline CDR1 and CDR2: MNHEY and SMNVEV (reference sequence). V was trimmed by 6 bases and J by 9 bases, leaving 21 bases between them. CDR3 loop: CASRSGGGGLSSPLHF. The DNA of the CDR3 is TGTGCCAGCAGGTCAGGCGGTGGGGGGTTGAGTTCACCCCTCCACTTT.

The V gene is TRBV27, the J gene TRBJ1-1; 12 bases fit TRBD1. Trimming removed 5 bases from V and 11 bases from J; junction bases left unmatched: 6. CDR3 length equals 13 residues. Germline loops: CDR1 MNHEY, CDR2 SMNVEV (reference sequence). CDR3 protein: CASSPGTGGFAFF. CDR3 nucleotides: TGTGCCAGCAGTCCAGGGACAGGGGGCTTTGCTTTCTTT.

The V call is TRBV7-8, the J call TRBJ1-6; 8 nucleotides line up with TRBD1. CDR3 length equals 15 residues. Trimming cost V 3 bases and J 7 bases; bases outside gene matches: 5. Germline CDR1 SGHVS, CDR2 FQNEAQ. The CDR3 DNA reads TGTGCCAGCAGCTTCAACCGGGACAGGAATTCACCCCTCCACTTT. This gives the protein CASSFNRDRNSPLHF.

The table lists this clone with a few counts. The genes are TRBV7-3 and TRBJ2-2; no definite D call. The V gene lost 2 bases and the J gene lost 5 bases, with 12 bases spanning the gap. There are 15 residues in the CDR3. CDR1 SGHTA and CDR2 FQGTGA come from the germline V gene. CDR3 amino acids: CASSLGAVKTGELFF. In DNA form, the CDR3 reads TGTGCCAGCAGCTTAGGTGCAGTAAAAACCGGGGAGCTGTTTTTT.